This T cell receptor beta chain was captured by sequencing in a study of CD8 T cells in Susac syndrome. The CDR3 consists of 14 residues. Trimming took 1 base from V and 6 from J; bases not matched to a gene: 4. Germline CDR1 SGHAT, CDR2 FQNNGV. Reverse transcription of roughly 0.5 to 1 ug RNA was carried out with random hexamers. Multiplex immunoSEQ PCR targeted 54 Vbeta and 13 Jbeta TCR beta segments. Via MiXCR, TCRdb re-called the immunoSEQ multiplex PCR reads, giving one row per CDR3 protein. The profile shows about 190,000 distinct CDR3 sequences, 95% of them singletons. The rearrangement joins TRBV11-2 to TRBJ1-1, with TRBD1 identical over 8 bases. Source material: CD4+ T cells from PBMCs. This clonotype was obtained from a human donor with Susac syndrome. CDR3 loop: CASSLGTGIAEAFF. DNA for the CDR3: TGTGCCAGCAGCTTAGGGACAGGGATTGCTGAAGCTTTCTTT.